This passage covers 19 T cell receptor beta chains from one sample sequenced in a study of control samples from healthy donors and cancer patients. Clones were read by immunoSEQ multiplex PCR, and TCRdb kept only the in-frame ones, dropping some. The sample lists some 410,000 clones, about nine tenths occurring once. Sequencing was performed on PBMCs. The source is a man aged 40-49 years with head and neck cancer.

The table lists this clone with a count of one. The chain is built from TRBV6-5 and TRBJ1-5; unclear D gene. Germline V CDR1 and CDR2: MNHEY, SVGAGI. The CDR3 is made up of 13 amino acids. The germline V and J ends were trimmed by 2 bases and 7 bases, with 9 bases remaining between them. CDR3 sequence reads: CASSYGDHQPQHF. The CDR3 coding sequence is TGTGCCAGCAGTTACGGTGATCACCAGCCCCAGCATTTT.

J is TRBJ2-2 and V is TRBV19; the match to TRBD1 covers 7 bases. Trimming removed 6 bases from V and 3 bases from J; junction bases left unmatched: 7. Germline loops: CDR1 LNHDA, CDR2 SQIVND (reference sequence). This CDR3 spans 15 amino acids. CDR3 sequence (DNA): TGTGCCAGTAGCACAACAGGGGTTCACACCGGGGAGCTGTTTTTT. As protein: CASSTTGVHTGELFF.

The rearrangement uses TRBV28 and TRBJ1-4, with a tentative D call TRBD1 (5 bases). In germline, CDR1 is MDHEN, CDR2 SYDVKM. The CDR3 spans 16 residues. V was trimmed by 6 bases and J by 8 bases, leaving 22 bases between them. The CDR3 DNA reads TGTGCCAGCAGCCGTCATGGTAGGGACCCACGGGAAAAACTGTTTTTT. Protein: CASSRHGRDPREKLFF.

V gene TRBV4-3 combines with J gene TRBJ1-2; D is uncertain. The V end lost 0 bases, the J end lost 5 bases, and 10 bases lay between the germline ends. CDR1 is LGHNA and CDR2 is YSLEER in the germline V gene. The CDR3 loop spans 14 amino acids. CDR3 region: CASSQDGRRYGYTF. CDR3 sequence (DNA): TGCGCCAGCAGCCAAGATGGCAGGCGGTATGGCTACACCTTC.

This clone was recorded a few times. The rearrangement joins TRBV2 to TRBJ1-1, with D uncertain. The V and J ends lost 4 bases and 6 bases respectively, with 9 bases between them. The germline CDR1 and CDR2 sequences are SNHLY and FYNNEI. The CDR3 has 12 amino acids. For the CDR3, the DNA is TGTGCCAGCAGTGTGGAGAGGGCTGAAGCTTTCTTT. Its translation: CASSVERAEAFF.

The V and J genes are TRBV27 and TRBJ2-1, with TRBD2 as a possible D gene (6 bases). Germline values: CDR1 MNHEY, CDR2 SMNVEV (reference sequence). Trimming shortened V by 7 bases and J by 5 bases, and 12 bases separated the two germline ends. CDR3 length: 13 residues. The CDR3 loop reads CASTRDSHNEQFF. The CDR3 bases are TGTGCCAGCACTCGGGACTCACACAATGAGCAGTTCTTC.

This chain connects TRBV14 to TRBJ2-3, with D tentatively TRBD2 (5 bases). Per the germline V gene, CDR1 is SGHDN and CDR2 is FVKESK. V lost 0 bases and J lost 5, with 9 bases in between. The length of the CDR3 is 14 residues. As DNA, the CDR3 is TGTGCCAGCAGCCAAGATCGAGGGAAAGATACGCAGTATTTT. Translation: CASSQDRGKDTQYF.

V usage is TRBV4-2 and J usage is TRBJ2-1; 8 bases align to TRBD2. Trimming cost V 3 bases and J 9 bases; bases outside gene matches: 13. The length of the CDR3 is 16 residues. Looked up from germline, CDR1 is LGHNA and CDR2 is YNFKEQ. The CDR3 spells CASSQEPGHSGGEQFF. Written as DNA, the CDR3 is TGTGCCAGCAGCCAGGAACCGGGACACAGCGGGGGTGAGCAGTTCTTC.

J is TRBJ2-2 and V is TRBV6-4; D unclear. Trimming stripped 6 bases from V and 5 bases from J, with 13 bases between. The CDR3 consists of 14 residues. Germline V CDR1 and CDR2: MRHNA, SNTAGT. DNA of the CDR3: TGTGCCAGCAGCCCCCCCTACGGAACCGGGGAGCTGTTTTTT. This codes for CASSPPYGTGELFF.

This clone was seen just once. V usage is TRBV9 and J usage is TRBJ2-7; the match to TRBD1 covers 10 bases. The length of the CDR3 is 14 residues. Trimming at V came to 4 bases and at J to 2 bases, leaving 3 bases not matched to a gene. Germline values: CDR1 SGDLS, CDR2 YYNGEE. The CDR3 reads CASSQGQGAYEQYF. DNA of the CDR3: TGTGCCAGCAGCCAAGGACAGGGGGCCTACGAGCAGTACTTC.

The J gene is TRBJ2-7, the V gene TRBV6-2 or TRBV6-3; 7 nucleotides align to TRBD1. This CDR3 is built from 16 residues. Germline CDR1 and CDR2: MNHEY and SVGEGT. V gave up 6 bases and J gave up 6 bases; unmatched junction bases: 17. The CDR3 loop reads CASSPVPGGRVGEQYF. The CDR3 DNA reads as TGTGCCAGCAGCCCGGTGCCAGGGGGTCGAGTAGGCGAGCAGTACTTC.

The chain combines TRBV6-5 with TRBJ1-1; D is perhaps TRBD1 (6 bases). CDR3 length: 16 amino acids. Germline CDR1 and CDR2: MNHEY and SVGAGI. Trimming pared 4 bases from V and 4 bases from J, leaving 19 bases between. As DNA, the CDR3 is TGTGCCAGCAGTTTCATCTCGGGCAGGGGAGGCACTGAAGCTTTCTTT. Its protein is CASSFISGRGGTEAFF.

This chain uses TRBV5-4 with TRBJ2-7, with 8 bases identical to TRBD1. The junction had 11 bases not matched to a gene; V was cut back by 4 bases and J by 5 bases. Germline CDR1 SGHNT, CDR2 YYREEE (reference sequence). CDR3 length: 15 amino acids. The DNA for the CDR3 is TGTGCCAGCAGCCCAGGTTGGACAGGGCGGCACGAGCAGTACTTC. It translates to CASSPGWTGRHEQYF.

The chain recombines TRBV11-2 with TRBJ2-5; maybe TRBD2 (5 bases). CDR1 SGHAT and CDR2 FQNNGV come from the germline V gene. V lost 7 bases and J 3 bases, leaving 15 bases between the germline ends. The CDR3 consists of 14 residues. In DNA form, the CDR3 reads TGTGCCAGCACTCTCGGGGTGCGTGAAGAGACCCAGTACTTC. Translating gives CASTLGVREETQYF.

To note about this clone: In the same sample, other DNA sequences code for this CDR3. The rearrangement uses TRBV29-1 and TRBJ2-7; 8 nucleotides line up with TRBD1. With 4 bases clipped from V and 0 bases from J, the junction kept 2 bases outside the gene matches. This CDR3 has 13 residues. Germline V gene lookup returns CDR1 SQVTM and CDR2 ANQGSEA. The CDR3 DNA follows: TGCAGCGTTGGGACAGGGTTCTCCTACGAGCAGTACTTC. Translated: CSVGTGFSYEQYF.

CDR3 DNA: TGCGCCAGCAGCCTGGGGAATCCCCCCGAGCAGTACTTC. It specifies CASSLGNPPEQYF. V is TRBV4-1 and J is TRBJ2-7, with D uncertain. This CDR3 spans 13 amino acids. V lost 4 bases and J lost 6, with 13 bases in between. The V gene's germline CDR1 is MGHRA and CDR2 YSYEKL.

This clone has a handful of counts. V usage is TRBV5-1 and J usage is TRBJ2-3; no clear D gene. Deletions cut 4 bases from V and 2 bases from J, with 11 bases between. This CDR3 has 14 residues. Germline V gives CDR1 SGHRS, CDR2 YFSETQ. The CDR3 loop reads CASSITGPTDTQYF. CDR3 sequence (DNA): TGCGCCAGCAGCATAACGGGCCCCACAGATACGCAGTATTTT.

The V and J genes are TRBV10-1 and TRBJ2-3; no clear D gene. The CDR3 has 15 residues. Germline CDR1 WNHNN, CDR2 SYGVQD (reference sequence). V lost 6 bases and J lost 4, with 17 bases in between. In DNA, the CDR3 is TGCGCCAGCAGAGATGGGCAGGTTGGGGCAGATACGCAGTATTTT. As protein: CASRDGQVGADTQYF.

The chain links TRBV19 to TRBJ1-2; 7 positions agree with TRBD1. The length of the CDR3 is 13 residues. Germline V gene data show CDR1 as LNHDA and CDR2 as SQIVND (reference sequence). J gave up 7 bases and V 3 bases, and 5 bases lay outside the gene matches. The CDR3 protein is CASSIIGGGGYTF. The CDR3 coding sequence is TGTGCCAGTAGTATTATAGGGGGCGGTGGCTACACCTTC.